The clone carrying this T cell receptor beta chain appeared a few times. Its antigen remains unknown. TCRdb independently ran MiXCR on the 5' RACE reads; one entry per CDR3 protein. The data contain 85,000 to 130,000 distinct CDR3 sequences, 11% of them singletons. The record originates from a study of T-cell memory formation after mild COVID-19. Across the study: The study found TCR clusters largely donor specific.

Germline CDR1 reads SEHNR; CDR2 reads FQNEAQ (reference sequence). This CDR3 is built from 14 residues. Trimming removed 1 base from V and 5 bases from J; junction bases left unmatched: 4. Study-wide results and caveats: Some clones that responded turned up in pre-infection memory, which suggests that cross-reactive memory joined in. SARS-CoV-2 specificity was not confirmed for second-wave clones peaking on day 37. The study found balanced CD4/CD8 in clones contracting day 15 to 85 and a CD4+ lean in later expanders.

The sample was PBMCs or a T cell subset sorted from them (not recorded which). This sequence joins TRBV7-9 and TRBJ1-1; 7 positions agree with TRBD1. This receptor was taken from a man between 18 and 29 years old who had mild COVID-19 (a few samples of this study predate the infection). Cell type and time point are not known. The CDR3 here is CASSLVQGGTEAFF. CDR3 nucleotide sequence: TGTGCCAGCAGCTTAGTCCAGGGGGGTACTGAAGCTTTCTTT.